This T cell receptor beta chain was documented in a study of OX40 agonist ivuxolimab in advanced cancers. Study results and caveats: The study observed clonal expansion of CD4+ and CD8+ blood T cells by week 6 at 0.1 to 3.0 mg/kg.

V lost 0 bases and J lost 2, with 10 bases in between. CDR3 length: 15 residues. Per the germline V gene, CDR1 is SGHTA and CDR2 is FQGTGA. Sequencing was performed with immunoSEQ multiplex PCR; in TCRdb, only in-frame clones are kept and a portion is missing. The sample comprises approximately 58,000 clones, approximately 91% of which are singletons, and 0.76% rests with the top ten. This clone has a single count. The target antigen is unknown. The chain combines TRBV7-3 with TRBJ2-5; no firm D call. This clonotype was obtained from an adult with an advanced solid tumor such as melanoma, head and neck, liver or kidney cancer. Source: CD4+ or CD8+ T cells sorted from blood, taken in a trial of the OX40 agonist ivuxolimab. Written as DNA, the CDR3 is TGTGCCAGCAGCTTAACTTGGGAAGTTCAAGAGACCCAGTACTTC. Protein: CASSLTWEVQETQYF.